These T cell receptor beta chains were read from a single sample in a study of T cell repertoires in cytomegalovirus infection. TCRdb independently ran MiXCR on the reads; one entry per CDR3 protein. The table has almost 500,000 distinct CDR3 sequences, roughly 10% seen once. The sample consisted of PBMCs. The receptors were sampled from a human donor in good health (CMV status not recorded). Some clones in this sample may be carry-over from other donors' samples. Both conserved end residues are part of each CDR3. D genes are given only for firm matches. Size is stated for part of the rows, as once, few or many counts, or as a class when the clone is expanded.

- | TRBJ1-2 | many | TRBV7-8 | TGTGCCAGCAGCTTTAATGTGGAGGGTGACGTCTATGGCTACACCTTC | CASSFNVEGDVYGYTF
TRBD2 | TRBJ2-5 | few | TRBV7-9 | TGTGCCAGCAGCGTCCTAGCGGGAGTGGGTGAGACCCAGTACTTC | CASSVLAGVGETQYF
TRBD1 | TRBJ2-1 | - | TRBV19 | TGTGCCATATCCGACAGGGTTGAGCAGTTCTTC | CAISDRVEQFF
- | TRBJ2-4 | many | TRBV4-2 | TGTGCCAGCAGCCAAGATAACCTCTTC | CASSQDNLF
- | TRBJ2-3 | many | TRBV7-2 | TGTGCCAGCAGCTTAGTCCCGCGCACAGATACGCAGTATTTT | CASSLVPRTDTQYF
TRBD1 | TRBJ2-1 | many | TRBV7-9 | TGTGCCAGCAGCTTAGCCCGGGACAGTCCCTACAATGAGCAGTTCTTC | CASSLARDSPYNEQFF
- | TRBJ2-7 | few | TRBV28 | TGTGCCAGCAGTTGGCGGGAAATAACCTACGAGCAGTACTTC | CASSWREITYEQYF
- | TRBJ2-1 | many | TRBV6-5 | TGTGCCAGCAGTTACTCGATAGGAGAGGCGGATGAGCAGTTCTTC | CASSYSIGEADEQFF
TRBD1 | TRBJ2-5 | - | TRBV20-1 | TGCAGTGCTGACGACAGGGGTCGCCCGTGGGAGACCCAGTACTTC | CSADDRGRPWETQYF
- | TRBJ2-5 | many | TRBV11-2 | TGTGCCAGCAGCTTTGGAACCGGCCCTACGGGGGAGACCCAGTACTTC | CASSFGTGPTGETQYF
- | TRBJ2-3 | - | TRBV25-1 | TGTGCCAGCAGTGAATCGGGGAGGATCGGAGATACGCAGTATTTT | CASSESGRIGDTQYF
- | TRBJ1-4 | many | TRBV20-1 | TGCAGTGCTAGATCCATTGGAAAACTGTTTTTT | CSARSIGKLFF
TRBD1 | TRBJ1-2 | many | TRBV7-2 | TGTGCCAGCAGCTCCAAATCACGGACAGGGGGCATGGGCTACACCTTC | CASSSKSRTGGMGYTF
- | TRBJ2-1 | many | TRBV3-1 | TGTGCCAGCAGCCAAGCAGGATCCAACAATGAGCAGTTCTTC | CASSQAGSNNEQFF
TRBD2 | TRBJ2-2 | few | TRBV4-2 | TGTGCCAGCAGCCTCCCTAGCGGGAGGGACACCGGGGAGCTGTTTTTT | CASSLPSGRDTGELFF
TRBD1 | TRBJ2-5 | - | TRBV7-9 | TGTGCCAGCAGCCGTGACAGGGACCAAGAGACCCAGTACTTC | CASSRDRDQETQYF
- | TRBJ1-1 | - | TRBV6-4 | TGTGCCAGCAGTGACAATGGGAGGGTGGCTTTCTTT | CASSDNGRVAFF
- | TRBJ2-3 | many | TRBV2 | TGTGCCAGCAATTCAGGGACAGATACGCAGTATTTT | CASNSGTDTQYF
- | TRBJ1-2 | few | TRBV13 | TGTGCCAGCCGGGACGGCCGAAAGAATAACTATGGCTACACCTTC | CASRDGRKNNYGYTF
- | TRBJ1-4 | few | TRBV2 | TGTGCCAGCGACGGAACCACTACAACTAATGAAAAACTGTTTTTT | CASDGTTTTNEKLFF
- | TRBJ1-1 | many | TRBV11-2 | TGTGCCAGCAGCGCTTTGGTGACGAACACTGAAGCTTTCTTT | CASSALVTNTEAFF
- | TRBJ2-2 | few | TRBV5-6 | TGTGCCAGCAGCTTATCCTGGGGGCGACACACCGGGGAGCTGTTTTTT | CASSLSWGRHTGELFF
TRBD2 | TRBJ2-6 | - | TRBV19 | TGTGCCAGTACTAGGCGGGGGTCTGGGGCCAACGTCCTGACTTTC | CASTRRGSGANVLTF
TRBD1 | TRBJ1-3 | - | TRBV6-1 | TGTGCCAGCAGTGACCAGCCTTTCCCGGGACAGCAAATCGGAAACACCATATATTTT | CASSDQPFPGQQIGNTIYF
- | TRBJ1-5 | many | TRBV28 | TGTGCCAGCAGTTGGCGGCGCAATAGCAATCAGCCCCAGCATTTT | CASSWRRNSNQPQHF
- | TRBJ2-7 | many | TRBV7-2 | TGTGCCAGCAACCGGGACCGAAGCTACGAGCAGTACTTC | CASNRDRSYEQYF
- | TRBJ2-3 | - | TRBV9 | TGTGCCAGCAGCACCCAAGGCACAGATACGCAGTATTTT | CASSTQGTDTQYF
- | TRBJ1-4 | few | TRBV3-1 | TGTGCCAGCAGCCAAGAATGGGGGACTAATGAAAAACTGTTTTTT | CASSQEWGTNEKLFF
- | TRBJ1-1 | - | TRBV4-2 | TGTGCCAGCAGCCAAGTCCGGGGGGGGGGCCACACTGAAGCTTTCTTT | CASSQVRGGGHTEAFF
TRBD1 | TRBJ1-5 | many | TRBV7-9 | TGTGCCAGCAGTATGGGACAGGGGTTTCAGCCCCAGCATTTT | CASSMGQGFQPQHF
- | TRBJ2-2 | many | TRBV7-9 | TGTGCCAGCAGCTTAGTAGGCGTCGGGGAGCTGTTTTTT | CASSLVGVGELFF
- | TRBJ1-1 | few | TRBV29-1 | TGCAGCGTGGCCAGGGGCTCGAACACTGAAGCTTTCTTT | CSVARGSNTEAFF
TRBD1 | TRBJ2-5 | few | TRBV7-9 | TGTGCCAGCAGCCCAATGGGGTCGACAGGGCAAGAGACCCAGTACTTC | CASSPMGSTGQETQYF
TRBD1 | TRBJ1-4 | few | TRBV20-1 | TGCAGTGCTAGAGTTAGGGCCAGGGACAGGCCTGAAAAACTGTTTTTT | CSARVRARDRPEKLFF
TRBD1 | TRBJ2-6 | many | TRBV10-3 | TGTGCCACCAGAGGGGGGCCGGGACAGGGAAGCTCTGGGGCCAACGTCCTGACTTTC | CATRGGPGQGSSGANVLTF
TRBD2 | TRBJ2-7 | few | TRBV28 | TGTGCCAGCCGACAAGCGGGAGGATTCTACGAGCAGTACTTC | CASRQAGGFYEQYF
- | TRBJ1-2 | many | TRBV19 | TGTGCCAGTTCCGGCTATGGCTACACCTTC | CASSGYGYTF
TRBD2 | TRBJ2-3 | - | TRBV28 | TGTGCCAGCGGCGGCGGGAGCGGCAGCACAGATACGCAGTATTTT | CASGGGSGSTDTQYF
- | TRBJ2-7 | - | TRBV13 | TGTGCCAGCAGCCCAAAAGGGCTAGATTACTACGAGCAGTACTTC | CASSPKGLDYYEQYF
- | TRBJ2-1 | many | TRBV7-7 | TGTGCCAGCAGCCCCTATAAGAGGGGCTACAATGAGCAGTTCTTC | CASSPYKRGYNEQFF
TRBD2 | TRBJ2-3 | few | TRBV20-1 | TGCAGTGCAAGTAGCGGGGAGGGAGGAGATACGCAGTATTTT | CSASSGEGGDTQYF
- | TRBJ1-1 | many | TRBV6-1 | TGTGCCAGCAACCCCCTCAGACCGAACACTGAAGCTTTCTTT | CASNPLRPNTEAFF
TRBD2 | TRBJ2-1 | many | TRBV7-2 | TGTGCCAGCAGCTTATTGGCGTGGGGAGGGAGAAATGAGCAGTTCTTC | CASSLLAWGGRNEQFF
TRBD2 | TRBJ2-3 | many | TRBV5-4 | TGTGCCAGCAGCCGAAGCGGGAGAGCTTTCACAGATACGCAGTATTTT | CASSRSGRAFTDTQYF
TRBD2 | TRBJ2-2 | many | TRBV14 | TGTGCCAGCAGCCAATGGCCTAGCGGGAGCACCGGGGAGCTGTTTTTT | CASSQWPSGSTGELFF
TRBD2 | TRBJ2-1 | - | TRBV4-1 | TGCGCCAGCAGCCGTGCGCGGGGGAATGAGCAGTTCTTC | CASSRARGNEQFF
TRBD1 | TRBJ2-7 | few | TRBV20-1 | TGCAGTGCTAGAGATCCTGGACAGGGGGATCCCCACGAGCAGTACTTC | CSARDPGQGDPHEQYF
- | TRBJ2-7 | few | TRBV10-3 | TGTGCCATCAGTGAGAGAGGGACCTCCTACGAGCAGTACTTC | CAISERGTSYEQYF
- | TRBJ1-2 | many | TRBV7-9 | TGTGCCAGCAGCTTAACAGGGACAAACTATGGCTACACCTTC | CASSLTGTNYGYTF
- | TRBJ2-2 | - | TRBV5-5 | TGTGCCAGCAGCTTGGCTCTTATTCAGTACACCGGGGAGCTGTTTTTT | CASSLALIQYTGELFF
- | TRBJ2-4 | - | TRBV9 | TGTGCCAGCAGCGTAGGAAACCTAGCCAAAAACATTCAGTACTTC | CASSVGNLAKNIQYF
TRBD2 | TRBJ2-3 | many | TRBV12-5 | TGTGCTAGTGGTGCTAGTAGCGGGAGATTTTATGGCACAGATACGCAGTATTTT | CASGASSGRFYGTDTQYF
- | TRBJ1-1 | many | TRBV7-2 | TGTGCCAGCGGGGGGGCGAACACTGAAGCTTTCTTT | CASGGANTEAFF
- | TRBJ2-3 | few | TRBV5-8 | TGTGCCAGCAGCCTTTGGGGGACCATCGAGGCCTCCGATACGCAGTATTTT | CASSLWGTIEASDTQYF
TRBD1 | TRBJ1-4 | few | TRBV7-8 | TGTGCCAGCAGCTTACGGGACAGCACTAATGAAACACTGTTTTTT | CASSLRDSTNETLFF